A selection of T cell receptor beta chains follows, all from one sample in a study of MAIT cells during Salmonella Paratyphi A infection. TCRdb ran MiXCR on the 5' RACE reads and lists one entry per CDR3 protein. The sample has more than 750 distinct CDR3 sequences; about a fifth are singletons. This specimen consisted of MAIT cells from blood, obtained at the middle sampling point of the challenge study. All receptors come from a person between 18 and 75 years old who was deliberately infected with Salmonella Paratyphi A in a paratyphoid fever challenge study. CDR3s include the opening cysteine and the closing phenylalanine or tryptophan. Fields, in order: V gene, J gene, clone size, D gene, CDR3 protein, CDR3 DNA. A D gene is named only where the DNA matches it firmly. Expanded clones get a size class; other rows say once, few or many, or leave the size out.

v_gene: TRBV4-1
j_gene: TRBJ2-1
abundance: NA
d_gene: NA
CDR3aa: CASSQNLGQPSAYEQFF
CDR3nt: TGCGCCAGCAGCCAAAACCTAGGACAGCCCTCAGCGTATGAGCAGTTCTTC

v_gene: TRBV4-2
j_gene: TRBJ2-3
abundance: many
d_gene: NA
CDR3aa: CASSQERAGGTDTQYF
CDR3nt: TGTGCCAGCAGCCAAGAGCGGGCAGGAGGGACAGATACGCAGTATTTT

v_gene: TRBV20-1
j_gene: TRBJ2-7
abundance: few
d_gene: TRBD2
CDR3aa: CSARALAGDSYEQYF
CDR3nt: TGCAGTGCTAGGGCTCTAGCGGGGGATTCCTACGAGCAGTACTTC

v_gene: TRBV20-1
j_gene: TRBJ2-2
abundance: large
d_gene: TRBD2
CDR3aa: CSAREGLAGDTGELFF
CDR3nt: TGCAGTGCTAGAGAAGGACTAGCGGGAGACACCGGGGAGCTGTTTTTT

v_gene: TRBV6-1
j_gene: TRBJ1-1
abundance: NA
d_gene: NA
CDR3aa: CASTLTSENTEAFF
CDR3nt: TGTGCCAGCACCTTAACGTCGGAGAACACTGAAGCTTTCTTT

v_gene: TRBV4-3
j_gene: TRBJ2-1
abundance: medium-sized
d_gene: NA
CDR3aa: CASSQAYSLAFNEQFF
CDR3nt: TGCGCCAGCAGCCAAGCATATTCGCTAGCCTTCAATGAGCAGTTCTTC

v_gene: TRBV4-2
j_gene: TRBJ1-1
abundance: NA
d_gene: TRBD1
CDR3aa: CASSYQTTQGAGEEEGW
CDR3nt: TGTGCCAGCAGCTACCAAACAACCCAGGGGGCGGGAGAGGAAGAGGGATGG

v_gene: TRBV20-1
j_gene: TRBJ2-7
abundance: few
d_gene: NA
CDR3aa: CSARGSDYEQYF
CDR3nt: TGCAGTGCTAGAGGTAGCGACTACGAGCAGTACTTC

v_gene: TRBV6-4
j_gene: TRBJ2-1
abundance: few
d_gene: TRBD2
CDR3aa: CASSASGGGGEQFF
CDR3nt: TGTGCCAGCAGTGCTAGCGGGGGGGGCGGTGAGCAGTTCTTC

v_gene: TRBV10-3
j_gene: TRBJ2-2
abundance: medium-sized
d_gene: NA
CDR3aa: CATRTASGNTGELFF
CDR3nt: TGTGCCACCCGGACCGCGTCGGGGAACACCGGGGAGCTGTTTTTT

v_gene: TRBV6-2/TRBV6-3
j_gene: TRBJ2-1
abundance: few
d_gene: TRBD1
CDR3aa: CASEKGGEAYNEQFF
CDR3nt: TGTGCCAGCGAAAAAGGGGGCGAAGCCTACAATGAGCAGTTCTTC

v_gene: TRBV6-4
j_gene: TRBJ2-6
abundance: NA
d_gene: TRBD1
CDR3aa: CASSAGTGGSGANVLTF
CDR3nt: TGTGCCAGCAGTGCCGGGACAGGGGGCTCTGGGGCCAACGTCCTGACTTTC

v_gene: TRBV20-1
j_gene: TRBJ1-5
abundance: medium-sized
d_gene: TRBD1
CDR3aa: CSAQQAGGGNQPQHF
CDR3nt: TGCAGTGCCCAGCAGGCAGGGGGCGGCAATCAGCCCCAGCATTTT

v_gene: TRBV6-1
j_gene: TRBJ2-1
abundance: few
d_gene: NA
CDR3aa: CASSLDSHNEQFF
CDR3nt: TGTGCCAGCAGTCTAGACAGCCACAATGAGCAGTTCTTC

v_gene: TRBV20-1
j_gene: TRBJ2-5
abundance: few
d_gene: NA
CDR3aa: CSARDEQNSQETQYF
CDR3nt: TGCAGTGCTAGAGATGAGCAGAACTCACAAGAGACCCAGTACTTC

v_gene: TRBV6-4
j_gene: TRBJ2-2
abundance: NA
d_gene: TRBD1
CDR3aa: CASSPGQGNTGELFF
CDR3nt: TGTGCCAGCAGTCCCGGACAGGGAAACACCGGGGAGCTGTTTTTT

v_gene: TRBV6-2/TRBV6-3
j_gene: TRBJ2-3
abundance: NA
d_gene: NA
CDR3aa: CASSYSTSTDTQYF
CDR3nt: TGTGCCAGCAGTTACTCGACTAGCACAGATACGCAGTATTTT

v_gene: TRBV5-1
j_gene: TRBJ1-1
abundance: NA
d_gene: NA
CDR3aa: CERSLAIGQPNTEAFF
CDR3nt: TGCGAAAGAAGCTTGGCAATTGGACAGCCGAACACTGAAGCTTTCTTT

v_gene: TRBV19
j_gene: TRBJ2-7
abundance: NA
d_gene: TRBD1
CDR3aa: CASLGTESYEQYF
CDR3nt: TGTGCCAGCCTTGGGACAGAGTCCTACGAGCAGTACTTC

v_gene: TRBV6-4
j_gene: TRBJ2-3
abundance: NA
d_gene: TRBD1
CDR3aa: CASSDGTGDTDTQYF
CDR3nt: TGTGCCAGCAGTGACGGGACAGGGGACACAGATACGCAGTATTTT

v_gene: TRBV20-1
j_gene: TRBJ2-5
abundance: NA
d_gene: TRBD1
CDR3aa: CSAPRGREQETQYF
CDR3nt: TGCAGTGCTCCCAGGGGGCGCGAACAAGAGACCCAGTACTTC

v_gene: TRBV20-1
j_gene: TRBJ2-3
abundance: NA
d_gene: TRBD2
CDR3aa: CSARILAGVSTDTQYF
CDR3nt: TGCAGTGCTAGAATACTAGCGGGAGTCTCCACAGATACGCAGTATTTT

v_gene: TRBV6-2/TRBV6-3
j_gene: TRBJ2-7
abundance: NA
d_gene: TRBD1
CDR3aa: CASSYSGTGGYEQYF
CDR3nt: TGTGCCAGCAGTTACTCCGGGACAGGGGGCTACGAGCAGTACTTC

v_gene: TRBV6-4
j_gene: TRBJ2-3
abundance: few
d_gene: TRBD2
CDR3aa: CASSDSASGGTDTQYF
CDR3nt: TGTGCCAGCAGTGACTCCGCTAGCGGGGGGACAGATACGCAGTATTTT

v_gene: TRBV20-1
j_gene: TRBJ1-6
abundance: medium-sized
d_gene: TRBD1
CDR3aa: CSAREPTGDNSPLHF
CDR3nt: TGCAGTGCTAGAGAGCCGACAGGGGATAATTCACCCCTCCACTTT

v_gene: TRBV20-1
j_gene: TRBJ2-5
abundance: medium-sized
d_gene: NA
CDR3aa: CSAREEGGWAETQYF
CDR3nt: TGCAGTGCTAGAGAAGAGGGGGGGTGGGCAGAGACCCAGTACTTC

v_gene: TRBV15
j_gene: TRBJ2-7
abundance: NA
d_gene: NA
CDR3aa: CVTSPAEGQPDYEQCF
CDR3nt: TGTGTCACCAGCCCGGCCGAGGGGCAGCCCGACTACGAGCAGTGCTTC

v_gene: TRBV29-1
j_gene: TRBJ1-2
abundance: NA
d_gene: NA
CDR3aa: CSVEAALGITSYGYTF
CDR3nt: TGCAGCGTTGAAGCCGCGCTGGGAATAACCTCCTATGGCTACACCTTC

v_gene: TRBV6-5
j_gene: TRBJ2-7
abundance: few
d_gene: NA
CDR3aa: CASSYDRTYEQYF
CDR3nt: TGTGCCAGCAGTTACGACAGAACCTACGAGCAGTACTTC

v_gene: TRBV12-3/TRBV12-4
j_gene: TRBJ2-5
abundance: NA
d_gene: NA
CDR3aa: CASSQNQETQYF
CDR3nt: TGTGCCAGCAGCCAAAACCAAGAGACCCAGTACTTC

v_gene: TRBV4-1
j_gene: TRBJ1-5
abundance: NA
d_gene: NA
CDR3aa: CASSPTGWGGGQPQHF
CDR3nt: TGCGCCAGCAGCCCGACTGGATGGGGCGGGGGTCAGCCCCAGCATTTT

v_gene: TRBV9
j_gene: TRBJ2-3
abundance: NA
d_gene: NA
CDR3aa: CASSVGTQRTDTQYF
CDR3nt: TGTGCCAGCAGCGTAGGAACCCAACGCACAGATACGCAGTATTTT

v_gene: TRBV6-4
j_gene: TRBJ1-4
abundance: NA
d_gene: NA
CDR3aa: CASSDGSTEKLFF
CDR3nt: TGTGCCAGCAGTGACGGGAGTACCGAAAAACTGTTTTTT

v_gene: TRBV20-1
j_gene: TRBJ2-1
abundance: few
d_gene: TRBD1
CDR3aa: CSARGTDYNEQFF
CDR3nt: TGCAGTGCTAGGGGGACAGATTACAATGAGCAGTTCTTC

v_gene: TRBV4-2
j_gene: TRBJ2-5
abundance: few
d_gene: TRBD2
CDR3aa: CASSPLDGEGTQYF
CDR3nt: TGTGCCAGCAGCCCCCTGGACGGGGAGGGGACCCAGTACTTC